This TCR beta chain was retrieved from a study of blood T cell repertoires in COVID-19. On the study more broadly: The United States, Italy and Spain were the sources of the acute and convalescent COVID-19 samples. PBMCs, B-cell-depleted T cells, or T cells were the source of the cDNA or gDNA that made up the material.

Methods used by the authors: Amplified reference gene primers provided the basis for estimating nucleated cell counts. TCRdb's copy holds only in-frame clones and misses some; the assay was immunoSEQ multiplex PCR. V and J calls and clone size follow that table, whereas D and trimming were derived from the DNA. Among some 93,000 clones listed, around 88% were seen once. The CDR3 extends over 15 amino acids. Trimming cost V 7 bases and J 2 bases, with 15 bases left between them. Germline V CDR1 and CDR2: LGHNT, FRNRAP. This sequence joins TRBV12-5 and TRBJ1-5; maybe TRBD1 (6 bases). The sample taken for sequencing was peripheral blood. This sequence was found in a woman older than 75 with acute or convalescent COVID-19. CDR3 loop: CASAAQGLRNQPQHF. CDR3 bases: TGTGCTAGTGCCGCGCAGGGGTTACGCAATCAGCCCCAGCATTTT.